This TCR beta chain was captured by sequencing in a study of PD-L1 blockade in urothelial cancer. Study-wide context: Prior chemotherapy in patients spanned 0 to 3 regimens.

Time point here: peripheral blood 6 weeks after treatment start. Clones were sequenced by immunoSEQ multiplex PCR, and TCRdb holds only the in-frame ones, with some missing. The sample has 35,000 to 45,000 clones, about 83% seen once. CDR1 and CDR2 from the germline V gene are SGHRS and YFSETQ. V lost 4 bases and J lost 4; bases outside the gene matches: 14. This CDR3 contains 17 residues. This chain joins TRBV5-1 and TRBJ1-1; 9 nucleotides line up with TRBD1. The source was PBMCs, collected around atezolizumab (anti-PD-L1) treatment. The receptor was isolated from a man aged 55 to 70 with urothelial cancer. CDR3 in DNA: TGCGCCAGCAGCCCCATTAGATTGGACAGGGGTAGCACTGAAGCTTTCTTT. It codes for CASSPIRLDRGSTEAFF.